Listed below are T cell receptor beta chains from one sample, sequenced in a study of beta chain features in type 1 diabetes. Clones were read by immunoSEQ multiplex PCR, and TCRdb kept only the in-frame ones, dropping some. Among a few hundred thousand clones listed, 9.6% were seen once. The specimen was naive CD4+ T cells from blood. The source is a woman aged 18-29 years in good health. Each CDR3 is given with its conserved first and last residue. Fields, in order: CDR3 length, clone size, V gene, J gene, D gene, CDR3 protein, CDR3 DNA. D genes are given only for firm matches. Rows may omit the clone size; those that give it use once, few, many or a size class.

cdr3_length: 14
clone_size: few
v_call: TRBV5-4
j_call: TRBJ2-2
d_call: -
cdr3_aa: CASSTGQNTGELFF
cdr3_nt: TGTGCCAGCAGCACGGGACAAAACACCGGGGAGCTGTTTTTT

cdr3_length: 15
clone_size: few
v_call: TRBV18
j_call: TRBJ2-2
d_call: -
cdr3_aa: CASSPLHRAPGELFF
cdr3_nt: TGTGCCAGCTCACCTCTCCACAGGGCGCCCGGGGAGCTGTTTTTT

cdr3_length: 12
clone_size: many
v_call: TRBV7-2
j_call: TRBJ2-7
d_call: -
cdr3_aa: CASSVGVYEQYF
cdr3_nt: TGTGCCAGCAGCGTGGGAGTCTACGAGCAGTACTTC

cdr3_length: 18
clone_size: -
v_call: TRBV11-2
j_call: TRBJ2-1
d_call: TRBD2
cdr3_aa: CASSRTSGGVLAYNEQFF
cdr3_nt: TGTGCCAGCAGCCGGACTAGCGGGGGGGTCTTGGCATACAATGAGCAGTTCTTC

cdr3_length: 16
clone_size: few
v_call: TRBV6-5
j_call: TRBJ1-5
d_call: -
cdr3_aa: CASSYLQGRSGQPQHF
cdr3_nt: TGTGCCAGCAGTTACTTGCAGGGGCGTTCAGGTCAGCCCCAGCATTTT

cdr3_length: 14
clone_size: -
v_call: TRBV5-1
j_call: TRBJ2-5
d_call: -
cdr3_aa: CASRLGQIQETQYF
cdr3_nt: TGCGCCAGCAGGCTAGGACAGATCCAAGAGACCCAGTACTTC

cdr3_length: 15
clone_size: -
v_call: TRBV5-4
j_call: TRBJ2-7
d_call: -
cdr3_aa: CASSLSQGIAYEQYF
cdr3_nt: TGTGCCAGCAGCTTGTCACAGGGAATAGCCTACGAGCAGTACTTC

cdr3_length: 14
clone_size: few
v_call: TRBV5-1
j_call: TRBJ2-5
d_call: -
cdr3_aa: CASSLWGGAETQYF
cdr3_nt: TGCGCCAGCAGCTTGTGGGGAGGCGCAGAGACCCAGTACTTC

cdr3_length: 17
clone_size: -
v_call: TRBV30
j_call: TRBJ2-5
d_call: TRBD2
cdr3_aa: CAWSPSWGLAYGETQYF
cdr3_nt: TGTGCCTGGAGCCCAAGTTGGGGACTAGCGTATGGAGAGACCCAGTACTTC

cdr3_length: 14
clone_size: few
v_call: TRBV6-5
j_call: TRBJ2-7
d_call: TRBD1
cdr3_aa: CASSNRDRTNEQYF
cdr3_nt: TGTGCCAGCAGTAACCGGGACAGGACCAACGAGCAGTACTTC

cdr3_length: 14
clone_size: -
v_call: TRBV2
j_call: TRBJ2-1
d_call: -
cdr3_aa: CASSVGGLRNEQFF
cdr3_nt: TGTGCCAGCAGTGTTGGAGGACTTAGGAATGAGCAGTTCTTC

cdr3_length: 15
clone_size: -
v_call: TRBV5-6
j_call: TRBJ2-3
d_call: -
cdr3_aa: CASSLVQGVADTQYF
cdr3_nt: TGTGCCAGCAGCTTGGTACAGGGTGTGGCAGATACGCAGTATTTT

cdr3_length: 13
clone_size: -
v_call: TRBV29-1
j_call: TRBJ1-1
d_call: TRBD1
cdr3_aa: CSVTKGGSGEAFF
cdr3_nt: TGCAGCGTCACCAAAGGGGGCTCGGGTGAAGCTTTCTTT

cdr3_length: 12
clone_size: -
v_call: TRBV19
j_call: TRBJ1-1
d_call: -
cdr3_aa: CASSTREMAAFF
cdr3_nt: TGTGCCAGTAGTACCAGGGAAATGGCAGCTTTCTTT

cdr3_length: 13
clone_size: few
v_call: TRBV7-9
j_call: TRBJ1-5
d_call: TRBD1
cdr3_aa: CASSLGQGQPQHF
cdr3_nt: TGTGCCAGCAGCCTCGGACAGGGGCAGCCCCAGCATTTT

cdr3_length: 15
clone_size: few
v_call: TRBV4-1
j_call: TRBJ2-2
d_call: -
cdr3_aa: CASSQEGHYTGELFF
cdr3_nt: TGCGCCAGCAGCCAAGAGGGCCATTACACCGGGGAGCTGTTTTTT

cdr3_length: 15
clone_size: -
v_call: TRBV6-6
j_call: TRBJ2-5
d_call: -
cdr3_aa: CASSHVGRAGKTQYF
cdr3_nt: TGTGCCAGCAGCCACGTGGGAAGGGCGGGGAAGACCCAGTACTTC

cdr3_length: 13
clone_size: few
v_call: TRBV5-6
j_call: TRBJ2-3
d_call: -
cdr3_aa: CATRQASTDTQYF
cdr3_nt: TGTGCCACCAGACAGGCTAGCACAGATACGCAGTATTTT

cdr3_length: 16
clone_size: few
v_call: TRBV7-9
j_call: TRBJ2-2
d_call: TRBD1
cdr3_aa: CASSSKSGTDTGELFF
cdr3_nt: TGTGCCAGCAGTTCTAAGTCCGGGACAGACACCGGGGAGCTGTTTTTT

cdr3_length: 12
clone_size: few
v_call: TRBV5-4
j_call: TRBJ1-5
d_call: -
cdr3_aa: CASRLDDQPQHF
cdr3_nt: TGTGCCAGCAGATTAGATGATCAGCCCCAGCATTTT

cdr3_length: 13
clone_size: few
v_call: TRBV5-1
j_call: TRBJ2-5
d_call: TRBD1
cdr3_aa: CASSRDRGETQYF
cdr3_nt: TGCGCCAGCAGCCGGGACAGGGGAGAGACCCAGTACTTC

cdr3_length: 13
clone_size: -
v_call: TRBV6-5
j_call: TRBJ2-6
d_call: -
cdr3_aa: CASTRSGANVLTF
cdr3_nt: TGTGCCAGCACCCGGTCTGGGGCCAACGTCCTGACTTTC

cdr3_length: 16
clone_size: -
v_call: TRBV18
j_call: TRBJ1-5
d_call: -
cdr3_aa: CASSPNMGRLQRPQHF
cdr3_nt: TGTGCCAGCTCACCAAATATGGGCAGGCTTCAACGGCCCCAGCATTTT

cdr3_length: 16
clone_size: -
v_call: TRBV7-2
j_call: TRBJ1-5
d_call: TRBD1
cdr3_aa: CASSLNGDRAGQPQHF
cdr3_nt: TGTGCCAGCAGCTTAAATGGGGACAGGGCTGGTCAGCCCCAGCATTTT

cdr3_length: 16
clone_size: few
v_call: TRBV2
j_call: TRBJ2-2
d_call: TRBD2
cdr3_aa: CASSEQAGANTGELFF
cdr3_nt: TGTGCCAGCAGTGAGCAAGCGGGAGCGAACACCGGGGAGCTGTTTTTT

cdr3_length: 12
clone_size: -
v_call: TRBV5-5
j_call: TRBJ2-7
d_call: -
cdr3_aa: CASSSVSYEQYF
cdr3_nt: TGTGCCAGCAGCTCTGTTAGCTACGAGCAGTACTTC